The entry below describes one T cell receptor beta chain. Its antigen remains unidentified. This record belongs to a study of identical twins. Findings of the study overall: Within monozygotic twins, out-of-frame TCR alpha sharing was underestimated by the models.

Each CDR3 protein is one row after TCRdb ran MiXCR on the 5' RACE reads. The sample carries some 900,000 distinct CDR3 sequences, roughly an eighth recorded once. These same records also appear under a second study, on yellow fever vaccine responses in identical twins.

This sequence originates from a woman aged 18-29 years in good health. The material sequenced was PBMCs.

CDR3 nucleotide sequence: TGCGCCAGCAGCCGGGACAGGGGTCGCACCGGGGAGCTGTTTTTT. Encoded protein: CASSRDRGRTGELFF. The chain has TRBV5-1 and TRBJ2-2, with TRBD1 matching 10 bases. This CDR3 region has 15 residues. CDR1 is SGHRS, CDR2 YFSETQ, per germline. The ends lost 4 bases at V and 4 bases at J; junction bases unmatched: 4.